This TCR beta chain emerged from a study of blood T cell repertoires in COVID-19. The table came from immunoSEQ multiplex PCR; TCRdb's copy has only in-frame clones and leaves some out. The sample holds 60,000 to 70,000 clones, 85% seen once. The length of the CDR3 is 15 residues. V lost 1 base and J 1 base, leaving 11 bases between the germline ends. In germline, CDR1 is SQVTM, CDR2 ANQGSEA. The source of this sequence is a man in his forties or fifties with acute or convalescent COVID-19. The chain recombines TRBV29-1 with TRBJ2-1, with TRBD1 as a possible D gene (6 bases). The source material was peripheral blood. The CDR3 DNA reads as TGCAGCGTTGAAGGGACAGAAGCATCCTACAATGAGCAGTTCTTC. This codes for CSVEGTEASYNEQFF.